A single sample is the source of the 8 T cell receptor beta chains below, sequenced in a study of shared clonotypes between healthy human individuals. Here immunoSEQ multiplex PCR was the method, and the copy in TCRdb shows in-frame clones only, minus some. Among around 550,000 clones listed, about 95% were seen once. The sequenced sample consisted of naive CD4+ T cells sorted from blood. Subset here: CD45RA+ positively selected. The receptors were gathered from a woman under 40 in good health.

The chain is built from TRBV30 and TRBJ2-7; 9 bases map to TRBD1. This CDR3 is 15 amino acids long. Germline V gene sequence: CDR1 GTSNPN, CDR2 SVGIG (reference sequence). The ends lost 5 bases at V and 3 bases at J; junction bases unmatched: 11. CDR3 amino acids: CAWVFGTGHGYEQYF. The CDR3, as DNA: TGTGCCTGGGTATTCGGGACAGGGCACGGCTACGAGCAGTACTTC.

The chain links TRBV11-2 to TRBJ2-1, with 11 bases identical to TRBD2. Germline lookup yields CDR1 SGHAT and CDR2 FQNNGV. The CDR3 has 18 amino acids. V shed 4 bases and J 4 bases; nucleotides not matched to a gene: 12. The CDR3 region is CASSSAALSGRVYNEQFF. The CDR3 DNA reads as TGTGCCAGCAGCTCAGCAGCCCTTAGCGGGAGGGTTTACAATGAGCAGTTCTTC.

The chain couples TRBV4-2 to TRBJ2-5; TRBD2 matches at 8 bases. The J call may be wrong; the DNA end is better matched by TRBJ2-7. This CDR3 is built from 17 residues. Germline CDR1 LGHNA, CDR2 YNFKEQ. Written as DNA, the CDR3 is TGTGCCAGCAGCCAATCTTATAGCGGGACAAGCTCCTACGAGCAGTACTTC. Protein product: CASSQSYSGTSSYEQYF.

The CDR3 here is CASSNPQPARTDTQYF. In DNA, the CDR3 is TGTGCCAGTAGTAACCCTCAACCAGCGCGCACAGATACGCAGTATTTT. The J gene is TRBJ2-3, the V gene TRBV19; D call uncertain. Trimming pared 4 bases from V and 1 base from J, leaving 15 bases between. The CDR3 covers 16 residues. Germline values: CDR1 LNHDA, CDR2 SQIVND (reference sequence).

V gene TRBV27 combines with J gene TRBJ2-1, with D perhaps matching TRBD1 or TRBD2 (5 bases each). In germline, CDR1 is MNHEY, CDR2 SMNVEV (reference sequence). Trimming left V 7 bases short and J 5 bases short, with 15 bases between. The CDR3 runs 14 residues. The CDR3 nucleotides are TGTGCCAGCATTCCAAAGGGGACCCACAATGAGCAGTTCTTC. Protein: CASIPKGTHNEQFF.

V and J are TRBV7-6 and TRBJ2-7, with 9 bases aligning to TRBD2. This CDR3 spans 14 amino acids. The V gene's germline CDR1 is SGHVS and CDR2 FNYEAQ. V shed 3 bases and J 3 bases; nucleotides not matched to a gene: 3. DNA for the CDR3: TGTGCCAGCAGCTTGCGGGAGGGGCGCTACGAGCAGTACTTC. Its protein product is CASSLREGRYEQYF.

This clone has a single count. This chain connects TRBV30 to TRBJ1-1; D possibly corresponds to TRBD1 (5 bases). CDR3 length equals 13 residues. V was pared by 2 bases and J by 7 bases, with 14 bases between. The V gene's germline CDR1 is GTSNPN and CDR2 SVGIG (reference sequence). DNA for the CDR3: TGTGCCTGGAGTACTGAGGGGAAGGGTGAAGCTTTCTTT. This codes for CAWSTEGKGEAFF.

V is TRBV15 and J is TRBJ2-7; 9 bases agree with TRBD1. V shed 0 bases and J 10 bases; nucleotides not matched to a gene: 16. The length of the CDR3 is 17 residues. Germline-derived CDR1 and CDR2 are LNHNV and YYDKDF (reference sequence). CDR3 sequence reads: CATSRDLMYRGRTEQYF. In DNA form, the CDR3 reads TGTGCCACCAGCAGAGATCTAATGTACAGGGGGCGTACTGAACAGTACTTC.